The 9 T cell receptor beta chains below come from one sample, sequenced in a study of blood T cells in healthy people across ages. Primed by a sample-barcoded 5' primer and a J-beta primer mix, a second PCR proceeded for about 6 to 11 cycles. MiXCR, run by TCRdb on the 5' RACE reads, gives a single entry per CDR3 protein. The data hold 1.5 million to 2 million distinct CDR3 sequences, with 28% observed a single time. The sequenced sample consisted of blood. Receptor source: a woman aged 30 to 39 in good health.

The chain carries TRBV10-3 and TRBJ1-1; 8 bases line up with TRBD1. Per germline, CDR1 ENHRY and CDR2 SYGVKD. The CDR3 is 15 residues long. Trimming cost V 6 bases and J 1 base; bases outside gene matches: 7. CDR3 amino acids: CAIRGNDRGNTEAFF. In DNA, the CDR3 is TGTGCCATCAGAGGGAACGACAGGGGGAACACTGAAGCTTTCTTT.

This clonotype was recorded at least ten times. V is TRBV12-3 or TRBV12-4 and J is TRBJ1-2; D uncertain. Trimming pared 3 bases from V and 4 bases from J, leaving 15 bases between. The CDR3 runs to 15 residues. The DNA for the CDR3 is TGTGCCAGCAGTTTTGTTCCGGGGATTCGCTATGGCTACACCTTC. The encoded protein is CASSFVPGIRYGYTF.

The table lists this clonotype with many counts. The V call is TRBV4-2, the J call TRBJ2-1; D call uncertain. Trimming left V 1 base short and J 2 bases short, with 12 bases between. This CDR3 has 16 amino acids. Germline assignment: CDR1 LGHNA and CDR2 YNFKEQ. The DNA for the CDR3 is TGTGCCAGCAGCCAAGGAGAAGGCATCCCCTACAATGAGCAGTTCTTC. Its translation is CASSQGEGIPYNEQFF.

V and J are TRBV18 and TRBJ2-6; weak D call: TRBD1 (6 bases). Trimming shortened V by 4 bases and J by 1 base, and 17 bases separated the two germline ends. The CDR3 runs to 18 residues. In germline, CDR1 is KGHSH, CDR2 LQKENI. The CDR3 region has the DNA TGTGCCAGCTCACGCAACAGGGACCTAAAATCTGGGGCCAACGTCCTGACTTTC. Protein product: CASSRNRDLKSGANVLTF.

This rearrangement joins TRBV5-1 to TRBJ2-7; 9 bases line up with TRBD1. Germline V CDR1 and CDR2: SGHRS, YFSETQ. The CDR3 runs to 14 residues. The J segment lost 5 bases and the V segment lost 6 bases, leaving 9 bases of the junction unmatched. The CDR3 protein is CASNPGQGYHEQYF. CDR3 in DNA: TGCGCCAGCAACCCCGGACAGGGGTACCACGAGCAGTACTTC.

CDR3 loop: CASSIGQGKNNEQFF. In DNA form, the CDR3 reads TGTGCCAGCAGCATAGGACAGGGGAAGAACAATGAGCAGTTCTTC. The rearrangement uses TRBV7-6 and TRBJ2-1; 9 nucleotides line up with TRBD1. After removal of 5 bases from V and 5 bases from J, the junction contained 7 bases not matched to a gene. The germline gives CDR1 SGHVS, CDR2 FNYEAQ. The CDR3 length is 15 residues.

The genes are TRBV28 and TRBJ1-2; D is undetermined. In germline, CDR1 is MDHEN, CDR2 SYDVKM. With 2 bases removed from V and 5 bases from J, the gap between germline ends came to 12 bases. This CDR3 spans 14 amino acids. Here the CDR3 reads CASSLLWERYGYTF. The DNA of the CDR3 is TGTGCCAGCAGTTTACTCTGGGAGCGATATGGCTACACCTTC.

The V gene is TRBV27, the J gene TRBJ2-4; TRBD2 matches 16 bases. With V trimmed by 8 bases and J by 13 bases, 11 bases remained unmatched. The CDR3 covers 15 residues. CDR1 and CDR2 (germline): MNHEY, SMNVEV (reference sequence). The CDR3 DNA sequence: TGTGCCAGCGCCCCGGGACTAGCGGGGGGGCAGGAGCAGTACTTC. Residues: CASAPGLAGGQEQYF.

This clonotype was seen only a few times. The chain employs TRBV19 and TRBJ2-6; 10 bases are shared with TRBD1. The CDR3 contains 18 residues. The J segment lost 2 bases and the V segment lost 6 bases, leaving 10 bases of the junction unmatched. CDR1 is LNHDA, CDR2 SQIVND, per germline (reference sequence). The CDR3 nucleotides read TGTGCCAGTAGCCCCTCGCCCGGACAGGGGGCTGGGGCCAACGTCCTGACTTTC. It translates to CASSPSPGQGAGANVLTF.